Following are 25 T cell receptor beta chains from one sample sequenced in a study of long-term antiretroviral therapy in people with HIV. Assay version v3.0 of immunoSEQ was used, and it was run at survey level. Only in-frame clones appear in the TCRdb table, and some are missing; sequencing was by immunoSEQ multiplex PCR. The table includes roughly 16,000 clones, under 85% detected once. The sequencing used unsorted PBMCs, collected approximately 2.2 years before starting antiretroviral therapy. All receptors derive from a man in his thirties or forties with HIV.

This clone was picked up one time. CDR3 loop: CAIGEGPNTGELFF. DNA for the CDR3: TGTGCGATCGGGGAGGGCCCGAACACCGGGGAGCTGTTTTTT. The chain links TRBV10-3 to TRBJ2-2, with 7 bases lining up with TRBD2. Germline V CDR1 and CDR2: ENHRY, SYGVKD. CDR3 size: 14 residues.

This rearrangement joins TRBV5-4 to TRBJ2-7; D is perhaps TRBD1 or TRBD2 (5 bases each). Germline V lookup: CDR1 SGHNT, CDR2 YYREEE (reference sequence). V lost 1 base and J 3 bases, leaving 14 bases between the germline ends. The CDR3 covers 15 residues. Here the CDR3 reads CASSLPRGADYEQYF. For the CDR3, the DNA is TGTGCCAGCAGCTTGCCCCGGGGCGCCGACTACGAGCAGTACTTC.

The genes are TRBV7-9 and TRBJ2-1, with 7 bases aligning to TRBD2. Germline V CDR1 and CDR2: SEHNR, FQNEAQ (reference sequence). The ends lost 3 bases at V and 0 bases at J; junction bases unmatched: 5. The CDR3 extends over 16 amino acids. CDR3 amino acids: CASSFGLAVSYNEQFF. DNA of the CDR3: TGTGCCAGCAGCTTTGGTCTAGCGGTCTCCTACAATGAGCAGTTCTTC. Looking up the rest from reference TRBV7-9 and TRBJ2-1 gives the full variable domain: DTGVSQNPRHKITKRGQNVTFRCDPISEHNRLYWYRQTLGQGPEFLTYFQNEAQLEKSRLLSDRFSAERPKGSFSTLEIQRTEQGDSAMYLCASSFGLAVSYNEQFFGPGTRLTVL.

The CDR3 here is CASSRSTDTQYF. The CDR3 DNA is TGTGCCAGCAGCCGATCCACAGATACGCAGTATTTT. The J gene is TRBJ2-3, the V gene TRBV11-2, with D unclear. CDR1 is SGHAT, CDR2 FQNNGV, per germline. The CDR3 sequence is 12 residues long. V lost 5 bases, J lost 2 bases, and 5 bases lay in between.

A few counts support this clone. The chain is built from TRBV19 and TRBJ1-2, with D possibly being TRBD1 (5 bases). Trimming stripped 6 bases from V and 7 bases from J, with 12 bases between. From germline, CDR1 is LNHDA and CDR2 SQIVND (reference sequence). The CDR3 sequence is 12 residues long. In DNA form, the CDR3 reads TGTGCCAGTAGCCAGGGAGAATTTGGCTACACCTTC. Residues: CASSQGEFGYTF. Full variable domain (missing parts from reference TRBV19 and TRBJ1-2): DGGITQSPKYLFRKEGQNVTLSCEQNLNHDAMYWYRQDPGQGLRLIYYSQIVNDFQKGDIAEGYSVSREKKESFPLTVTSAQKNPTAFYLCASSQGEFGYTFGSGTRLTVV.

The CDR3 here is CASSLDTYEQYF. In DNA form, the CDR3 reads TGTGCCAGCAGCTTAGATACCTACGAGCAGTACTTC. The chain uses TRBV11-2 and TRBJ2-7; no clear D. Germline-derived CDR1 and CDR2 are SGHAT and FQNNGV. The CDR3 is made up of 12 amino acids. V was trimmed by 0 bases and J by 2 bases, leaving 2 bases between them.

This rearrangement joins TRBV7-9 to TRBJ2-2; D gene uncertain. Trimming removed 5 bases at V and 1 base at J, with 8 bases between. Germline CDR1 is SEHNR and CDR2 is FQNEAQ (reference sequence). This CDR3 is built from 14 residues. Here the CDR3 reads CASSRTENTGELFF. CDR3 bases: TGTGCCAGCAGCCGAACAGAGAACACCGGGGAGCTGTTTTTT.

This rearrangement joins TRBV7-2 to TRBJ2-7; 7 bases are a match to TRBD2. The CDR3 runs to 14 residues. Germline V gene data show CDR1 as SGHTA and CDR2 as FQGNSA. V lost 1 base to trimming and J lost 3 bases; unmatched junction nucleotides: 3. In DNA form, the CDR3 reads TGTGCCAGCAGCTTAGTTGCGGGGGACTACGAGCAGTACTTC. This translates into CASSLVAGDYEQYF.

J is TRBJ1-6 and V is TRBV9, with 7 bases fitting TRBD1. The CDR3 has 15 residues. Unmatched junction bases numbered 7, after V lost 3 bases and J lost 7 bases. Germline CDR1 is SGDLS and CDR2 is YYNGEE. The CDR3 reads CASSEFRDSNSPLHF. CDR3 nucleotides: TGTGCCAGCAGCGAGTTCCGGGACAGCAATTCACCCCTCCACTTT.

The rearrangement uses TRBV13 and TRBJ2-1, with D possibly TRBD1 on 6 matching bases. Germline assignment: CDR1 PRHDT and CDR2 FYEKMQ (reference sequence). With 4 bases removed from V and 5 bases from J, the gap between germline ends came to 12 bases. The CDR3 has 14 amino acids. The CDR3 region is CASSSPGHHNEQFF. In DNA, the CDR3 is TGTGCCAGCAGCTCGCCGGGACATCACAATGAGCAGTTCTTC. Together with reference TRBV13 and TRBJ2-1, the CDR3 gives the full variable domain: AAGVIQSPRHLIKEKRETATLKCYPIPRHDTVYWYQQGPGQDPQFLISFYEKMQSDKGSIPDRFSAQQFSDYHSELNMSSLELGDSALYFCASSSPGHHNEQFFGPGTRLTVL.

V usage is TRBV28 and J usage is TRBJ2-1; 7 bases agree with TRBD2. V was pared by 1 base and J by 7 bases, with 1 base of the junction left unmatched. This CDR3 has 13 amino acids. Germline V gene sequence: CDR1 MDHEN, CDR2 SYDVKM. The CDR3 DNA reads TGTGCCAGCAGTTTATCGGGGGGTAATGAGCAGTTCTTC. It translates to CASSLSGGNEQFF.

This clone occurred once. The chain employs TRBV11-2 and TRBJ2-5; D gene unclear. Trimming took 1 base from V and 4 from J, leaving 4 bases between them. In germline, CDR1 is SGHAT, CDR2 FQNNGV. This CDR3 is 12 amino acids long. The chain's CDR3 is CASSLAVETQYF. Here the CDR3 DNA reads TGTGCCAGCAGCTTAGCAGTAGAGACCCAGTACTTC.

This clone was picked up a small number of times. This chain connects TRBV7-6 to TRBJ2-2, with D possibly being TRBD1 (5 bases). V lost 5 bases and J lost 0, with 13 bases in between. CDR1 and CDR2 from the germline V gene are SGHVS and FNYEAQ. This CDR3 has 16 residues. The CDR3 reads CASSPGAAPNTGELFF. CDR3 DNA sequence: TGTGCCAGCAGCCCTGGGGCAGCACCGAACACCGGGGAGCTGTTTTTT.

This clone appeared a few times. The chain recombines TRBV25-1 with TRBJ1-5; perhaps TRBD1 as D (5 bases). The V end was cut by 10 bases, the J end by 12 bases, with 16 bases between. From germline, CDR1 is MGHDK and CDR2 SYGVNS. This CDR3 is 11 amino acids long. The DNA for the CDR3 is TGTGCCACTCTCGGGGGAGGGGTCCAGCATTTT. Amino acids: CATLGGGVQHF.

The J gene is TRBJ1-1, the V gene TRBV2; no firm D call. The CDR3 totals 14 residues. Trimming took off 7 bases at V and 6 bases at J, with 18 bases between the two ends. Germline CDR1 SNHLY, CDR2 FYNNEI. The CDR3, as DNA: TGTGCCAGCACCTCTCGGGGTAGTACCTCTGAAGCTTTCTTT. This codes for CASTSRGSTSEAFF.

The rearrangement links TRBV29-1 to TRBJ2-6; D gene uncertain. The CDR3 sequence is 13 residues long. Trimming shortened V by 3 bases and J by 2 bases, and 5 bases separated the two germline ends. Germline-derived CDR1 and CDR2 are SQVTM and ANQGSEA. CDR3 sequence reads: CSVDGAGANVLTF. CDR3 nucleotide sequence: TGCAGCGTTGATGGGGCTGGGGCCAACGTCCTGACTTTC.

V is TRBV7-9 and J is TRBJ2-1; 7 nucleotides line up with TRBD2. The CDR3 has 15 residues. The V segment lost 6 bases and the J segment 9 bases; nucleotides outside the gene matches: 14. Germline CDR1 is SEHNR and CDR2 is FQNEAQ (reference sequence). The CDR3 loop is CASSSTSADRGEQFF. Written as DNA, the CDR3 is TGTGCCAGCAGTTCAACTAGCGCCGATCGGGGTGAGCAGTTCTTC.

The chain recombines TRBV7-9 with TRBJ2-1; 8 nucleotides match TRBD1. Germline assignment: CDR1 SEHNR and CDR2 FQNEAQ (reference sequence). This CDR3 spans 17 amino acids. V shed 0 bases and J 1 base; nucleotides not matched to a gene: 5. DNA for the CDR3: TGTGCCAGCAGCTTAGCGCTTAGACAGGGGTCCTACAATGAGCAGTTCTTC. Translated, it gives CASSLALRQGSYNEQFF. Full variable domain (outside the CDR3, taken from reference TRBV7-9 and TRBJ2-1): DTGVSQNPRHKITKRGQNVTFRCDPISEHNRLYWYRQTLGQGPEFLTYFQNEAQLEKSRLLSDRFSAERPKGSFSTLEIQRTEQGDSAMYLCASSLALRQGSYNEQFFGPGTRLTVL.

This clone showed up just once. The chain is built from TRBV7-9 and TRBJ2-1; a possible D gene is TRBD1 (6 bases). The CDR3 consists of 15 residues. The V end was cut by 4 bases, the J end by 8 bases, with 18 bases between. Germline V gene data show CDR1 as SEHNR and CDR2 as FQNEAQ (reference sequence). In nucleotides, the CDR3 is TGTGCCAGCAGCTCCCCTTGGGGGCTCCGGGATGAGCAGTTCTTC. Protein product: CASSSPWGLRDEQFF.

This CDR3 is CSVETGTSGTLYNEQFF. The CDR3 bases are TGCAGCGTTGAAACAGGGACTAGCGGGACCCTGTACAATGAGCAGTTCTTC. The gene calls are TRBV29-1 and TRBJ2-1; TRBD2 agrees at 13 bases. CDR1 and CDR2 from the germline V gene are SQVTM and ANQGSEA. The CDR3 has 17 residues. V gave up 2 bases and J gave up 4 bases; unmatched junction bases: 8.

V and J are TRBV14 and TRBJ2-3, with 13 bases lining up with TRBD2. This CDR3 region has 14 residues. V was pared by 3 bases and J by 8 bases, with 2 bases of the junction left unmatched. Germline V gene lookup returns CDR1 SGHDN and CDR2 FVKESK. DNA of the CDR3: TGTGCCAGCAGCCAGAGACTAGCGGGGGGTACGCAGTATTTT. This sequence encodes CASSQRLAGGTQYF.

This chain links TRBV4-2 with TRBJ2-3; the D is unclear. Trimming cost V 0 bases and J 6 bases, with 10 bases left between them. The germline CDR1 and CDR2 sequences are LGHNA and YNFKEQ. This CDR3 region has 14 residues. CDR3 sequence: CASSQESGVDTQYF. Written as DNA, the CDR3 is TGTGCCAGCAGCCAAGAGAGTGGGGTGGATACGCAGTATTTT.

J is TRBJ1-5 and V is TRBV7-3; D unclear. CDR1 and CDR2 (germline): SGHTA, FQGTGA. Trimming removed 5 bases from V and 3 bases from J, with 5 bases in between. The CDR3 runs 12 residues. The CDR3 bases are TGTGCCAGCAGCGGGCCCAATCAGCCCCAGCATTTT. This translates into CASSGPNQPQHF.

This clone has just a few counts. The chain has TRBV29-1 and TRBJ2-3; 7 bases are a match to TRBD2. This CDR3 is 15 amino acids long. The junction had 13 bases not matched to a gene; V was cut back by 6 bases and J by 4 bases. Germline V lookup: CDR1 SQVTM, CDR2 ANQGSEA. CDR3 nucleotide sequence: TGCAGCGTCGCGGGACTAAGTTTCGTCGCAGATACGCAGTATTTT. Residues: CSVAGLSFVADTQYF.

This chain joins TRBV7-2 and TRBJ1-2, with D perhaps TRBD1 (5 bases). This CDR3 has 14 amino acids. CDR1 and CDR2 from the germline V gene are SGHTA and FQGNSA. Trimming removed 4 bases at V and 4 bases at J, with 13 bases between. DNA of the CDR3: TGTGCCAGCAGCTCACTCGTGGGACTCTATGGCTACACCTTC. Translating gives CASSSLVGLYGYTF. Full variable domain (remainder filled in from reference TRBV7-2 and TRBJ1-2): GAGVSQSPSNKVTEKGKDVELRCDPISGHTALYWYRQSLGQGLEFLIYFQGNSAPDKSGLPSDRFSAERTGGSVSTLTIQRTQQEDSAVYLCASSSLVGLYGYTFGSGTRLTVV.